The TCR beta chain described here comes from a study of blood T cell repertoires in COVID-19. Overall study: Samples came from the United States, Italy and Spain, spanning acute and convalescent COVID-19. In each case, the material was cDNA or gDNA derived from T cells, B-cell-depleted T cells, or PBMCs.

Measured with immunoSEQ multiplex PCR; TCRdb has only the in-frame clones, and not every one. The sample lists 25,000 to 30,000 clones, more than 75% occurring once. The germline V gene encodes CDR1 SGDLS and CDR2 YYNGEE. This CDR3 contains 15 residues. V gave up 4 bases and J gave up 6 bases; unmatched junction bases: 12. This receptor was taken from a woman between 65 and 79 years old with acute or convalescent COVID-19. The chain couples TRBV9 to TRBJ2-7; 8 bases line up with TRBD2. The sample taken for sequencing was peripheral blood. In DNA, the CDR3 is TGTGCCAGCAGCCCGCGGGGTAGCGGGGAATCCGAGCAGTACTTC. The encoded protein is CASSPRGSGESEQYF.